The clone carrying this T cell receptor (beta chain) was seen repeatedly, ten times or more. Its cognate antigen is unknown. This entry belongs to a study of Graves' ophthalmopathy and Graves' hyperthyroidism. Regarding the study as a whole: Blood samples also showed most expanded thyroid clonotypes exceeding 0.001 frequency. The model reached approximately 70% sensitivity and around 72% specificity for predicting ophthalmopathy progression.

V shed 1 base and J 5 bases; nucleotides not matched to a gene: 10. The germline V gene encodes CDR1 SGHVS and CDR2 FNYEAQ. CDR3 length: 17 residues. Ophthalmopathy not arising within 18 months of follow-up defined hyperthyroidism as stable. Amplification of TCR beta CDR3 regions used RNA transcripts. HTBI-primed RT-PCR formed the first round, and a multiplex PCR formed the second. TCRdb reanalysed the multiplex PCR reads using MiXCR and keeps one entry per CDR3 protein. Found here are roughly 350,000 distinct CDR3 sequences, about 18% of them singletons; the top ten hold 2% to 3%. The TCR comes from an adult woman with stable Graves' hyperthyroidism. The sample taken for sequencing was peripheral blood. The chain has TRBV7-6 and TRBJ2-2; 7 positions agree with TRBD2. The DNA of the CDR3 is TGTGCCAGCAGCTTAGGACTAGCTTCGGGTTTGACCGGGGAGCTGTTTTTT. It codes for CASSLGLASGLTGELFF.